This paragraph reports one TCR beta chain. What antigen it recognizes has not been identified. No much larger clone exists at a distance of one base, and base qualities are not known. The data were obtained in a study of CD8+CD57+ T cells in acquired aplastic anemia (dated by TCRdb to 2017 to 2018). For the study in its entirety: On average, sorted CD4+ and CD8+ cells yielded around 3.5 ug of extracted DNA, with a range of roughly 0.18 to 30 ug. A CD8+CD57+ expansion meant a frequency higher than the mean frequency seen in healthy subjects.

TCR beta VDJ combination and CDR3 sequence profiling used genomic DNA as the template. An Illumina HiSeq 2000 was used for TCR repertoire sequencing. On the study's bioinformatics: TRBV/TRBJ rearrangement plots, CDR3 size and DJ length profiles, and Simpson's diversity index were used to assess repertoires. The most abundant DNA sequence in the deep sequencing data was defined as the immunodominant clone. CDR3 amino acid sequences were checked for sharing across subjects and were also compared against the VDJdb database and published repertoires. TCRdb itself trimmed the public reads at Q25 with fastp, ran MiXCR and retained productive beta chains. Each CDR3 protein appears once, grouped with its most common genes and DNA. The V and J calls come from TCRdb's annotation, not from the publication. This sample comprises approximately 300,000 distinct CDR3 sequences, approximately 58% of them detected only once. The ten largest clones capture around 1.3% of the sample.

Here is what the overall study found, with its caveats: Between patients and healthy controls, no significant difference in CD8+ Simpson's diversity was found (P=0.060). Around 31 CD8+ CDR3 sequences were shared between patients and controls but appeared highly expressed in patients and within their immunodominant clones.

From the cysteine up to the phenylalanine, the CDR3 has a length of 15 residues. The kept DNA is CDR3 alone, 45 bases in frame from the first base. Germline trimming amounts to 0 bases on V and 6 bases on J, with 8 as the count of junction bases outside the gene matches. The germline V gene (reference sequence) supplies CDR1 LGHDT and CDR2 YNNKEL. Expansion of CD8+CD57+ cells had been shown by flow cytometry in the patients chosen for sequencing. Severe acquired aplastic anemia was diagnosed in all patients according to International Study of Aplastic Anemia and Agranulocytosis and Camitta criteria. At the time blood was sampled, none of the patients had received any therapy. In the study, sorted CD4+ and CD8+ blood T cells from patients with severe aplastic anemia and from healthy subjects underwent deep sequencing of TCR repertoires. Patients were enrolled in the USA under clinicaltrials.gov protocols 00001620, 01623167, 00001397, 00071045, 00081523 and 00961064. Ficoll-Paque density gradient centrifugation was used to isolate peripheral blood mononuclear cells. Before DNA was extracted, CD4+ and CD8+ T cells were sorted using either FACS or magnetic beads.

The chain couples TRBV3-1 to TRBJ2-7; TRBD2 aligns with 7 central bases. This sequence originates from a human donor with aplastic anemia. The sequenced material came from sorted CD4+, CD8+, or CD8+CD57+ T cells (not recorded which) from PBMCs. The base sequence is TGTGCCAGCAGCCAAGAGACTAGCTCTCGTTCCGAGCAGTACTTC. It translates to CASSQETSSRSEQYF.